The rows below give T cell receptor beta chains drawn from one sample of a study of T-cell reconstitution after alpha-beta-depleted transplantation in children. Via MiXCR, TCRdb re-called the PCR reads, giving one row per CDR3 protein. Among about 350,000 distinct CDR3 sequences listed, around 15% were seen once. This material consisted of PBMCs, mostly from graft donor cells, taken 360 days after TCRalphabeta/CD19-depleted stem cell transplant. These receptors came from a male patient between 2 and 10 years old who had a stem cell transplant for acute lymphoblastic leukemia, so the T cells may come from the graft donor. The CDR3 runs from the conserved cysteine through the conserved F or W.

j_call | cdr3_length | v_call | cdr3_aa
TRBJ2-1 | 16 | TRBV4-3 | CASSQATGYLGDEQFF
TRBJ2-1 | 18 | TRBV28 | CASSLGWTQGRTYNEQFF
TRBJ2-7 | 16 | TRBV7-9 | CASSLGTSRDSYEQYF
TRBJ2-7 | 13 | TRBV4-1 | CASSQDLLDEQYF
TRBJ2-4 | 16 | TRBV12-3/TRBV12-4 | CASSFGSRLAKNIQYF
TRBJ2-7 | 14 | TRBV7-2 | CASSLAAGTYEQYF
TRBJ1-2 | 14 | TRBV5-1 | CASSLQGVDYGYTF
TRBJ2-7 | 16 | TRBV6-5 | CASSYSTGVGGYEQYF
TRBJ1-1 | 13 | TRBV5-6 | CASSIAGGTEAFF
TRBJ2-7 | 15 | TRBV3-1 | CASSQDSVSAYEQYF
TRBJ2-3 | 15 | TRBV20-1 | CSARILRLRTDTQYF